Below are 20 T cell receptor beta chains sequenced from a single sample in a study of shared clonotypes between healthy human individuals. Some clones are missing from TCRdb's copy, which holds only in-frame ones; the method was immunoSEQ multiplex PCR. Of 1.4 million to 1.5 million clones in the sample, over 95% were seen once. The specimen sequenced was naive CD4+ T cells sorted from blood. The sample's subset: CD45RA+ positively selected. The receptors stem from a man aged 30 to 45 in good health.

The CDR3: CASSVGGASDTGYTF. As DNA, the CDR3 is TGTGCCAGCAGCGTAGGGGGGGCCTCTGACACTGGCTACACCTTC. The gene calls are TRBV9 and TRBJ1-2, with D possibly TRBD1 on 6 matching bases. Germline V CDR1 and CDR2: SGDLS, YYNGEE. The V end was cut by 0 bases, the J end by 7 bases, with 16 bases between. This CDR3 has 15 amino acids.

The V and J genes are TRBV5-1 and TRBJ2-5; D is unclear. This CDR3 spans 11 amino acids. Germline lookup yields CDR1 SGHRS and CDR2 YFSETQ. Trimming took off 4 bases at V and 5 bases at J, with 6 bases between the two ends. CDR3 amino acids: CASSDLETQYF. The CDR3 DNA follows: TGCGCCAGCAGCGACCTGGAGACCCAGTACTTC.

This chain links TRBV11-2 with TRBJ2-2; the D is unclear. This CDR3 region has 12 residues. Germline CDR1 reads SGHAT; CDR2 reads FQNNGV. Trimming removed 2 bases at V and 14 bases at J, with 12 bases between. The CDR3 here is CASSLMGRTLFF. The CDR3 bases are TGTGCCAGCAGCTTAATGGGCAGGACCCTGTTTTTT.

The V and J genes are TRBV28 and TRBJ2-2; D may be TRBD1 (6 bases). This CDR3 has 18 residues. Between the trimmed V and J ends, which lost 4 bases and 2 bases, there was a span of 20 bases. Germline CDR1 and CDR2: MDHEN and SYDVKM. CDR3 DNA: TGTGCCAGCAGTTCCTGGCGCAGGGGCGCAAAAAACACCGGGGAGCTGTTTTTT. This encodes CASSSWRRGAKNTGELFF. Full variable domain (rest looked up from reference TRBV28 and TRBJ2-2): DVKVTQSSRYLVKRTGEKVFLECVQDMDHENMFWYRQDPGLGLRLIYFSYDVKMKEKGDIPEGYSVSREKKERFSLILESASTNQTSMYLCASSSWRRGAKNTGELFFGEGSRLTVL.

About this clone: Other DNA sequences in this specimen translate into the identical CDR3. Written as DNA, the CDR3 is TGTGCCAGCAGTTTAGGTCCAGATACGCAGTATTTT. It specifies CASSLGPDTQYF. The chain carries TRBV28 and TRBJ2-3; no firm D call. Per germline, CDR1 MDHEN and CDR2 SYDVKM. The CDR3 contains 12 residues. V was trimmed by 2 bases and J by 4 bases, leaving 4 bases between them. The full variable domain, completed using reference TRBV28 and TRBJ2-3, is DVKVTQSSRYLVKRTGEKVFLECVQDMDHENMFWYRQDPGLGLRLIYFSYDVKMKEKGDIPEGYSVSREKKERFSLILESASTNQTSMYLCASSLGPDTQYFGPGTRLTVL.

This chain joins TRBV9 and TRBJ2-1; D possibly corresponds to TRBD2 (6 bases). CDR1 and CDR2 (germline): SGDLS, YYNGEE. Trimming removed 0 bases from V and 6 bases from J, with 10 bases in between. The CDR3 totals 14 residues. The CDR3 here is CASSVAGLFNEQFF. As DNA, the CDR3 is TGTGCCAGCAGCGTAGCTGGACTATTCAATGAGCAGTTCTTC.

V and J are TRBV7-2 and TRBJ2-1, with 14 bases matching TRBD2. Germline loops: CDR1 SGHTA, CDR2 FQGNSA. Germline trimming cut 5 bases from V and 12 bases from J; bases unmatched to any gene: 6. The CDR3 is 14 residues long. The CDR3: CASSQGLAGALQFF. Written as DNA, the CDR3 is TGTGCCAGCAGCCAGGGACTAGCGGGGGCCTTGCAGTTCTTC.

The gene calls are TRBV28 and TRBJ1-5; the match to TRBD1 covers 7 bases. CDR3 length: 18 residues. The junction had 10 bases not matched to a gene; V was cut back by 2 bases and J by 0 bases. CDR1 MDHEN and CDR2 SYDVKM come from the germline V gene. In DNA form, the CDR3 reads TGTGCCAGCAGTTTAACAGGGGTGGGGGTTTATAGCAATCAGCCCCAGCATTTT. Translated: CASSLTGVGVYSNQPQHF.

CDR3 residues: CAWSTSSTYEQYF. The DNA of the CDR3 is TGTGCCTGGTCGACTAGCTCCACCTACGAGCAGTACTTC. The chain couples TRBV30 to TRBJ2-7, with 7 nucleotides matching TRBD2. The CDR3 runs 13 residues. The V gene's germline CDR1 is GTSNPN and CDR2 SVGIG (reference sequence). V shed 5 bases and J 2 bases; nucleotides not matched to a gene: 6.

The chain links TRBV7-9 to TRBJ2-3, with D perhaps assigned TRBD1 or TRBD2 (5 bases each). The germline CDR1 and CDR2 sequences are SEHNR and FQNEAQ (reference sequence). The CDR3 runs 18 residues. V lost 1 base to trimming and J lost 1 base, with 18 bases between them. CDR3 DNA sequence: TGTGCCAGCAGCTTAGGGGGGACCACTTCCTCGGGCACAGATACGCAGTATTTT. Encoded protein: CASSLGGTTSSGTDTQYF.

On this clone itself: In the same sample, other DNA sequences code for this CDR3. The chain employs TRBV30 and TRBJ1-5, with TRBD1 matching 10 bases. Looked up from germline, CDR1 is GTSNPN and CDR2 is SVGIG (reference sequence). This CDR3 region has 15 residues. With 0 bases clipped from V and 4 bases from J, the junction kept 3 bases outside the gene matches. The CDR3 sequence: CAWSVGDRGNQPQHF. The CDR3 coding sequence is TGTGCCTGGAGTGTAGGGGACAGGGGAAATCAGCCCCAGCATTTT.

This sequence joins TRBV7-3 and TRBJ2-7; tentatively, D is TRBD2 (5 bases). CDR3 size: 15 residues. In germline, CDR1 is SGHTA, CDR2 FQGTGA. Trimming took 0 bases from V and 2 from J, leaving 11 bases between them. In DNA form, the CDR3 reads TGTGCCAGCAGCTTAACGGCGGGTAATGCCTACGAGCAGTACTTC. Its translation: CASSLTAGNAYEQYF. The full variable domain, its missing parts supplied by reference TRBV7-3 and TRBJ2-7, is GAGVSQTPSNKVTEKGKYVELRCDPISGHTALYWYRQSLGQGPEFLIYFQGTGAADDSGLPNDRFFAVRPEGSVSTLKIQRTERGDSAVYLCASSLTAGNAYEQYFGPGTRLTVT.

The chain employs TRBV5-1 and TRBJ2-3; 12 nucleotides agree with TRBD2. V gave up 3 bases and J gave up 6 bases; unmatched junction bases: 11. Germline lookup yields CDR1 SGHRS and CDR2 YFSETQ. This CDR3 has 17 amino acids. This CDR3 is CASSWTPSGRALDTQYF. Written as DNA, the CDR3 is TGCGCCAGCAGCTGGACTCCTAGCGGGAGGGCCCTCGATACGCAGTATTTT.

Details on this clone: The sample holds other DNA sequences that translate to the same CDR3. V is TRBV18 and J is TRBJ1-2, with D perhaps matching TRBD1 (6 bases). Trimming left V 3 bases short and J 6 bases short, with 11 bases between. The CDR3 is 13 amino acids. Germline V lookup: CDR1 KGHSH, CDR2 LQKENI. The CDR3 sequence is CASSPIQGDGYTF. The CDR3 bases are TGTGCCAGCTCACCCATACAGGGAGATGGCTACACCTTC.

The V call is TRBV5-1, the J call TRBJ2-3; possible D gene TRBD1, 5 bases. Germline CDR1 reads SGHRS; CDR2 reads YFSETQ. Trimming removed 4 bases from V and 4 bases from J, with 22 bases in between. This CDR3 is built from 17 residues. The CDR3 DNA is TGCGCCAGCAGCACCCTTCCCCAGCGCCAGACAGCAGATACGCAGTATTTT. Amino acid sequence: CASSTLPQRQTADTQYF.

V gene TRBV10-3 combines with J gene TRBJ1-3; D is unclear. The CDR3 is 14 residues long. Per germline, CDR1 ENHRY and CDR2 SYGVKD. The V end lost 6 bases, the J end lost 0 bases, and 9 bases lay between the germline ends. The CDR3 DNA reads TGTGCCATCAGCGGCACGAGCTCTGGAAACACCATATATTTT. Its protein is CAISGTSSGNTIYF.

This chain links TRBV28 with TRBJ2-3, with 9 nucleotides matching TRBD2. The length of the CDR3 is 15 residues. Per the germline V gene, CDR1 is MDHEN and CDR2 is SYDVKM. The V gene end was trimmed by 2 bases and the J gene end by 4 bases; junction bases not matched to a gene: 4. Here the CDR3 reads CASSLRGRAPDTQYF. The CDR3, as DNA: TGTGCCAGCAGTTTACGCGGGAGGGCCCCAGATACGCAGTATTTT.

The gene calls are TRBV28 and TRBJ1-1; TRBD1 aligns across 8 bases. CDR1 and CDR2 from the germline V gene are MDHEN and SYDVKM. The V segment lost 7 bases and the J segment 4 bases; nucleotides outside the gene matches: 8. The CDR3 is 14 residues long. CDR3 protein: CASIAAGGPTEAFF. Written as DNA, the CDR3 is TGTGCCAGCATTGCGGCAGGGGGCCCCACTGAAGCTTTCTTT.

This clone appeared once. This sample also contains other DNA sequences that code for the same CDR3. This chain links TRBV18 with TRBJ1-2; TRBD1 might be the D (5 bases). The CDR3 covers 13 residues. Germline values: CDR1 KGHSH, CDR2 LQKENI. V lost 2 bases and J 8 bases, leaving 12 bases between the germline ends. CDR3 DNA sequence: TGTGCCAGCTCACCATTGGAGGGGAACGGCTACACCTTC. This gives the protein CASSPLEGNGYTF.

About this clone itself: This CDR3 is also generated by other DNA sequences in the sample. Here the CDR3 reads CASSLSSGYNEQFF. CDR3 in DNA: TGTGCCAGCTCACTCTCTAGCGGATACAATGAGCAGTTCTTC. The chain has TRBV18 and TRBJ2-1; 7 bases align to TRBD2. Germline CDR1 is KGHSH and CDR2 is LQKENI. V was clipped by 4 bases and J by 4 bases; unmatched bases: 4. CDR3 size: 14 residues.